This T cell receptor beta chain came from a study of cytomegalovirus exposure and HLA in healthy donors. There are a few counts of this clone. This CDR3 spans 14 amino acids. Trimming took off 0 bases at V and 5 bases at J, with 8 bases between the two ends. In germline, CDR1 is MNHEY, CDR2 SMNVEV (reference sequence). Profiled with immunoSEQ multiplex PCR; TCRdb holds only in-frame clones, not every one. Among about 95,000 clones, 85% were seen once, and the ten largest hold about 20%. This receptor was obtained from a man between 18 and 29 years old in good health and CMV-seropositive. The sequenced sample was PBMCs. J is TRBJ1-5 and V is TRBV27; D ambiguous. CDR3 in amino acids: CASSLSTRDQPQHF. CDR3 DNA sequence: TGTGCCAGCAGTTTATCGACTCGGGATCAGCCCCAGCATTTT.